This T cell receptor (beta chain) was recovered during a study of CD8+ T cells in alopecia areata. About the study: A regimen of oral tofacitinib, 5 to 10 mg twice daily, was given to treated patients. Percent affected scalp area, the SALT score, rated treated patients' severity.

Reverse transcribed after extraction, RNA yielded cDNA as the sequencing template. Sequencing used immunoSEQ multiplex PCR; TCRdb keeps in-frame clones, though not all of them. Found here are around 150,000 clones, around 60% of them singletons; the top ten hold 13% to 15%. The treatment is: oral pan-JAK inhibitor, 5-10 mg twice daily. Deletions cut 4 bases from V and 5 bases from J, with 20 bases between. CDR3 length equals 15 residues. Germline V lookup: CDR1 GTSNPN, CDR2 SVGIG (reference sequence). V and J are TRBV30 and TRBJ1-1; tentatively, D is TRBD1 (5 bases). This clonotype was sampled from a human donor with alopecia areata. This specimen was CD4+ T cells sorted from blood, taken at week 24, from a patient treated with tofacitinib. CDR3 amino acids: CAWKLGSRGWTEAFF. In DNA, the CDR3 is TGTGCCTGGAAATTGGGGTCCCGGGGGTGGACTGAAGCTTTCTTT.